This T cell receptor (beta chain) was sequenced during a study of metastatic and nonmetastatic thyroid tumors. Study context: Repertoire data that came from the blood and tumor or nodule tissue of malignant and benign thyroid patients were compared.

Original methodology: The authors used CDR3 differences across clinicopathological groups to build a distant-metastasis classifier for papillary thyroid cancer. TCRdb re-called clones from the PCR reads using MiXCR. The V and J calls and clone size are TCRdb's, not the authors'. The profile shows some 17,000 clones, roughly 24% of them singletons. Among the patients, none had received any treatment before thyroid surgery. This clone was recorded at least ten times. V gave up 5 bases and J gave up 9 bases; unmatched junction bases: 9. Germline CDR1 is LNHDA and CDR2 is SQIVND (reference sequence). The length of the CDR3 is 15 residues.

Sample: blood. This TCR was sampled from a male donor with papillary thyroid cancer or a benign thyroid nodule (not recorded which). Some clones in this sample may be carry-over from other donors' samples. The chain links TRBV19 to TRBJ2-1; TRBD2 matches 11 bases. The CDR3 region is CASSLASGGKIEQFF. CDR3 sequence (DNA): TGTGCCAGTAGTCTCGCTAGCGGGGGGAAGATTGAGCAGTTCTTC.